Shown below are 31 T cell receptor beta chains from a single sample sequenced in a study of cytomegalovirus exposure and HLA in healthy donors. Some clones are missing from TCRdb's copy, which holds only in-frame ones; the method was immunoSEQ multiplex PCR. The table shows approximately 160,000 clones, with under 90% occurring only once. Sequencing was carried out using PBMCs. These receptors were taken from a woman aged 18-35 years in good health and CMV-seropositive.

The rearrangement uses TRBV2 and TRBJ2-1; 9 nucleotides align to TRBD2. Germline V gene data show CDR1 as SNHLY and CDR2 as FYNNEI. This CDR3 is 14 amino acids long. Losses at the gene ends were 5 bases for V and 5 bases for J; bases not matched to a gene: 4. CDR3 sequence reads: CASSRTSVHNEQFF. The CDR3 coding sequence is TGTGCCAGCAGTCGGACTAGCGTCCACAATGAGCAGTTCTTC. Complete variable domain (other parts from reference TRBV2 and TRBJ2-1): EPEVTQTPSHQVTQMGQEVILRCVPISNHLYFYWYRQILGQKVEFLVSFYNNEISEKSEIFDDQFSVERPDGSNFTLKIRSTKLEDSAMYFCASSRTSVHNEQFFGPGTRLTVL.

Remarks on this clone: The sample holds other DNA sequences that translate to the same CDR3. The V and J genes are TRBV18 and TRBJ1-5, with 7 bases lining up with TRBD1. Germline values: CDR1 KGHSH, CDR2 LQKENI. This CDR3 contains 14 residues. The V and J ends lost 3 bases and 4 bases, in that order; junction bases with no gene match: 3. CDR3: CASSPGTVNQPQHF. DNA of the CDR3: TGTGCCAGCTCACCCGGGACAGTTAATCAGCCCCAGCATTTT.

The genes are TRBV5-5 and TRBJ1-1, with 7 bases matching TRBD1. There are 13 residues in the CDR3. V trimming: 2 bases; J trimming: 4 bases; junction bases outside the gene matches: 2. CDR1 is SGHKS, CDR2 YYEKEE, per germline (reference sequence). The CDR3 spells CASSFAGGTEAFF. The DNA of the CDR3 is TGTGCCAGCAGCTTCGCAGGGGGCACTGAAGCTTTCTTT. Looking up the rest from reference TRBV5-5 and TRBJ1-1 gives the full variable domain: DAGVTQSPTHLIKTRGQQVTLRCSPISGHKSVSWYQQVLGQGPQFIFQYYEKEERGRGNFPDRFSARQFPNYSSELNVNALLLGDSALYLCASSFAGGTEAFFGQGTRLTVV.

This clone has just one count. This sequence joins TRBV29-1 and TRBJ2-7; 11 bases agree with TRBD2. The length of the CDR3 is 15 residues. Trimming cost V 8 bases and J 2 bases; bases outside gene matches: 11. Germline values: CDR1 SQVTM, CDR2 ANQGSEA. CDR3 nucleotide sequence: TGCAGCTCAATAGGTGGGACTAGCGGAGCCTACGAGCAGTACTTC. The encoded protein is CSSIGGTSGAYEQYF.

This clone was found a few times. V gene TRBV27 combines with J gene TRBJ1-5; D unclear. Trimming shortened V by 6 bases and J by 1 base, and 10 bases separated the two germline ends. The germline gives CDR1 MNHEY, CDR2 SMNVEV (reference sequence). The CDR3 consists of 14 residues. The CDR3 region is CASSPGDSNQPQHF. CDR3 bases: TGTGCCAGCAGCCCGGGAGACAGCAATCAGCCCCAGCATTTT.

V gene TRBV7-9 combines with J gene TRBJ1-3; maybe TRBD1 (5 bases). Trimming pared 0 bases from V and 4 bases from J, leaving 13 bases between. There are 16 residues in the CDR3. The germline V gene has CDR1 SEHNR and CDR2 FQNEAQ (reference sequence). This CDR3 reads CASSLAGARKGNTIYF. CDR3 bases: TGTGCCAGCAGCTTAGCAGGGGCTCGCAAGGGAAACACCATATATTTT. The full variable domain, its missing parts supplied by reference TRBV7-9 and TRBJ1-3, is DTGVSQNPRHKITKRGQNVTFRCDPISEHNRLYWYRQTLGQGPEFLTYFQNEAQLEKSRLLSDRFSAERPKGSFSTLEIQRTEQGDSAMYLCASSLAGARKGNTIYFGEGSWLTVV.

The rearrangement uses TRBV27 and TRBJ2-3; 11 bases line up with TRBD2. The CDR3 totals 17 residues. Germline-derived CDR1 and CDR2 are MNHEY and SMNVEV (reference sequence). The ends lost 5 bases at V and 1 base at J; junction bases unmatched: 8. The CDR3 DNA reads TGTGCCAGCAGTACACTAGCGGGAGCCCTACGCACAGATACGCAGTATTTT. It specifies CASSTLAGALRTDTQYF.

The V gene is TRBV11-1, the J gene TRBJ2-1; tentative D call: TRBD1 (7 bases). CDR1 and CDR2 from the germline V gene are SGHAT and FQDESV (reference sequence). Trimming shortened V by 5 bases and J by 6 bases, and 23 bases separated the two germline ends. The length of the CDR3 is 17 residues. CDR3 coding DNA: TGTGCCAGCAGCCAAGGGGCGGGACAGTGGACCCCCAATGAGCAGTTCTTC. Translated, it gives CASSQGAGQWTPNEQFF.

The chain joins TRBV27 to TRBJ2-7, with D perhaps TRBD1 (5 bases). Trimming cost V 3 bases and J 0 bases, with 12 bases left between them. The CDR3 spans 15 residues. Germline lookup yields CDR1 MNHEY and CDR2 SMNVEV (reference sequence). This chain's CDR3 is CASSFAQASSYEQYF. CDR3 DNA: TGTGCCAGCAGTTTCGCACAGGCCAGCTCCTACGAGCAGTACTTC.

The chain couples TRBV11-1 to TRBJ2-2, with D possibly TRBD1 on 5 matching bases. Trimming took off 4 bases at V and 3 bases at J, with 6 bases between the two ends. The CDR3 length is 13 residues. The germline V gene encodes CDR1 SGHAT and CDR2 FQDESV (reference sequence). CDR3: CASSSRDTGELFF. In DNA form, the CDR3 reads TGTGCCAGCAGCTCCAGGGACACCGGGGAGCTGTTTTTT. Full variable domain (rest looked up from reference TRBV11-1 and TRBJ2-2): EAEVAQSPRYKITEKSQAVAFWCDPISGHATLYWYRQILGQGPELLVQFQDESVVDDSQLPKDRFSAERLKGVDSTLKIQPAELGDSAMYLCASSSRDTGELFFGEGSRLTVL.

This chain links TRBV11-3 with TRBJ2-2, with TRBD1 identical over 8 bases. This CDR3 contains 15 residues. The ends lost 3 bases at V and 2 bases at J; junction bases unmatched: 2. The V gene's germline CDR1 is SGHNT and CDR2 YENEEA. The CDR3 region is CASSLTGANTGELFF. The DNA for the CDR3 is TGTGCCAGCAGCTTGACAGGGGCCAACACCGGGGAGCTGTTTTTT.

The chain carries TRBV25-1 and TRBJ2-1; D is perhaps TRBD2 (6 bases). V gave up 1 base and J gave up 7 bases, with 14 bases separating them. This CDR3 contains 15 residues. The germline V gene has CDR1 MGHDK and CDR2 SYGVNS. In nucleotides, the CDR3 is TGTGCCAGCAGTGAATGGCGCGGGAAGGCAAATGAGCAGTTCTTC. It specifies CASSEWRGKANEQFF. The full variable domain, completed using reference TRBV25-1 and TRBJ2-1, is EADIYQTPRYLVIGTGKKITLECSQTMGHDKMYWYQQDPGMELHLIHYSYGVNSTEKGDLSSESTVSRIRTEHFPLTLESARPSHTSQYLCASSEWRGKANEQFFGPGTRLTVL.

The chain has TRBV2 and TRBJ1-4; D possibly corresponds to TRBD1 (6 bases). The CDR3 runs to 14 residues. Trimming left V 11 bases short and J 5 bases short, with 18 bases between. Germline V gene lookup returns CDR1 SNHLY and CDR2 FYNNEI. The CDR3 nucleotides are TGTGCCTCAGGGGAGGGTTTCAGGAATGAAAAACTGTTTTTT. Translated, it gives CASGEGFRNEKLFF.

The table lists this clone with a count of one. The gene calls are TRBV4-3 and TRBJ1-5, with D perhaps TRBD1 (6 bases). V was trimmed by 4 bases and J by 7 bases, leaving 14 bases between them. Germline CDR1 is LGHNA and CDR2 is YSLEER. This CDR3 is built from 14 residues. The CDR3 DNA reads TGCGCCAGCAGCCGTGCTGGTACAGGGCAGCCCCAGCATTTT. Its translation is CASSRAGTGQPQHF.

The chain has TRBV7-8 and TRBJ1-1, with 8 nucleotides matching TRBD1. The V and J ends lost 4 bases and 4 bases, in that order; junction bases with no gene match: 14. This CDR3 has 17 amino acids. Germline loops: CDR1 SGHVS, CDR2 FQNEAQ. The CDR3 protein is CASSSATGQGRSTEAFF. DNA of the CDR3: TGTGCCAGCAGCTCGGCCACCGGACAGGGCCGAAGCACTGAAGCTTTCTTT.

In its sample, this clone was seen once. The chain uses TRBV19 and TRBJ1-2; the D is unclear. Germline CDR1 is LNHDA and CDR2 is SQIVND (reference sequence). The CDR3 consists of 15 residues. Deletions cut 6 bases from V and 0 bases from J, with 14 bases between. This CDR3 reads CASRGVGVPNYGYTF. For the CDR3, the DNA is TGTGCCAGTAGGGGTGTGGGCGTCCCTAACTATGGCTACACCTTC.

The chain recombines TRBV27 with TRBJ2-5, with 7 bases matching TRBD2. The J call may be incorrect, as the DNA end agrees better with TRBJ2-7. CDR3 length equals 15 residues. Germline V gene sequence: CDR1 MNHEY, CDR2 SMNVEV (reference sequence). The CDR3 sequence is CASSMTSLGAYEQYF. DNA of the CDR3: TGTGCCAGCAGCATGACTAGCTTAGGCGCCTACGAGCAGTACTTC.

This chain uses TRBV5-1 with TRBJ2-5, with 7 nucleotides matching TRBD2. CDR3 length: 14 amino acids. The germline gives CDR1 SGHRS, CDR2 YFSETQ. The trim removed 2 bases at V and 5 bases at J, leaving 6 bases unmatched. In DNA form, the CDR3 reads TGCGCCAGCAGCTTTGTAGCGGGTGGGGAGACCCAGTACTTC. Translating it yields CASSFVAGGETQYF.

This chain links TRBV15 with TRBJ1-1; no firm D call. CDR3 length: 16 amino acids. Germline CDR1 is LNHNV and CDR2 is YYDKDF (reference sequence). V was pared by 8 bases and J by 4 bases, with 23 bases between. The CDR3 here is CATLPSRSISITEAFF. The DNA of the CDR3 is TGTGCCACCCTTCCCTCGCGATCTATTTCGATCACTGAAGCTTTCTTT.

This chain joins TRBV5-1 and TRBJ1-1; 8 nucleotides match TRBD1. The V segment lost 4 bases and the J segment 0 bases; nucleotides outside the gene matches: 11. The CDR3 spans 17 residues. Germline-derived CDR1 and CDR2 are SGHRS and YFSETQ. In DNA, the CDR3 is TGCGCCAGCAGCGGAGTTGACAGGGGCACCCTGAACACTGAAGCTTTCTTT. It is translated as CASSGVDRGTLNTEAFF.

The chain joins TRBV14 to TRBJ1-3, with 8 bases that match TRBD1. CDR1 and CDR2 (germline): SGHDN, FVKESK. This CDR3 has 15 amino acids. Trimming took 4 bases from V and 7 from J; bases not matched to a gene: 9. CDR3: CASSPSQGARNTIYF. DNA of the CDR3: TGTGCCAGCAGCCCCTCTCAGGGGGCGCGGAACACCATATATTTT.

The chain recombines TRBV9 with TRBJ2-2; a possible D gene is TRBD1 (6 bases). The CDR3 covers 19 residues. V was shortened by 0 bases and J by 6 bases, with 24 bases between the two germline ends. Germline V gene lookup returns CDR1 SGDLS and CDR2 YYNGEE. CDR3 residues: CASSVALSFLQGMSGELFF. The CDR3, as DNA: TGTGCCAGCAGCGTAGCTCTTAGTTTCTTACAGGGAATGTCCGGGGAGCTGTTTTTT. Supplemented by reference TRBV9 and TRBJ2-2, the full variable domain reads DSGVTQTPKHLITATGQRVTLRCSPRSGDLSVYWYQQSLDQGLQFLIQYYNGEERAKGNILERFSAQQFPDLHSELNLSSLELGDSALYFCASSVALSFLQGMSGELFFGEGSRLTVL.

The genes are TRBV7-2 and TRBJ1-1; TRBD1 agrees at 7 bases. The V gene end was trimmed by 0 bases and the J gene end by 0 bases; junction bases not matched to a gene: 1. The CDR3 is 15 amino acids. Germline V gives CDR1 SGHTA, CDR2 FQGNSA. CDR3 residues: CASSLAGTVNTEAFF. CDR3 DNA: TGTGCCAGCAGCTTAGCCGGGACAGTGAACACTGAAGCTTTCTTT.

CDR3 sequence reads: CASSLGVQGNNEKLFF. In DNA, the CDR3 is TGTGCCAGCAGCTTAGGAGTACAGGGGAATAATGAAAAACTGTTTTTT. The chain employs TRBV7-9 and TRBJ1-4, with 7 bases aligning to TRBD1. Germline lookup yields CDR1 SEHNR and CDR2 FQNEAQ (reference sequence). Trimming removed 1 base from V and 4 bases from J; junction bases left unmatched: 6. There are 16 residues in the CDR3.

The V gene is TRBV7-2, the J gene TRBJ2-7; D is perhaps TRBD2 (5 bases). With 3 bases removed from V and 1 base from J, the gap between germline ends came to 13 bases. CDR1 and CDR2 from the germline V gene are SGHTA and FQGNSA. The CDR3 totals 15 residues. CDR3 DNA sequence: TGTGCCAGCAGCTTTAGTCCCTCGGGGTCCTACGAGCAGTACTTC. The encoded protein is CASSFSPSGSYEQYF.

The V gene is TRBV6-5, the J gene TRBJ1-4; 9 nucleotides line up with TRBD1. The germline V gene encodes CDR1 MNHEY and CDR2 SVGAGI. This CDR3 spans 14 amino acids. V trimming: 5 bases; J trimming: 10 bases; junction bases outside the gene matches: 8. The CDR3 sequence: CASSKGQGISKLFF. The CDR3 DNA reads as TGTGCCAGCAGTAAGGGACAGGGAATCTCAAAACTGTTTTTT.

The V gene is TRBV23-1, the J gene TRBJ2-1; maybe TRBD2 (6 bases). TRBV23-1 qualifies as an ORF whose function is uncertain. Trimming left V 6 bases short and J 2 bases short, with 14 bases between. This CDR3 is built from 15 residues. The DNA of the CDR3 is TGCGCCAGCAGCCCCCTTAGCGGTGCCTACAATGAGCAGTTCTTC. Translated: CASSPLSGAYNEQFF.

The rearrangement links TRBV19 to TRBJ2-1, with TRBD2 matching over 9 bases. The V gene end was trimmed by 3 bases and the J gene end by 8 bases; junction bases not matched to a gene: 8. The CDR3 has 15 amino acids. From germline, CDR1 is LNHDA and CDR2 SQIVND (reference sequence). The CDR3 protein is CASSMGGRAADEQFF. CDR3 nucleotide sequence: TGTGCCAGTAGTATGGGCGGGAGGGCCGCCGATGAGCAGTTCTTC.

The DNA for the CDR3 is TGTGCCAGCAGCTCAATGTCGAACACTGAAGCTTTCTTT. Its protein is CASSSMSNTEAFF. The J gene is TRBJ1-1, the V gene TRBV7-2; D call uncertain. Germline CDR1 is SGHTA and CDR2 is FQGNSA. The CDR3 covers 13 residues. V was trimmed by 4 bases and J by 1 base, leaving 7 bases between them.

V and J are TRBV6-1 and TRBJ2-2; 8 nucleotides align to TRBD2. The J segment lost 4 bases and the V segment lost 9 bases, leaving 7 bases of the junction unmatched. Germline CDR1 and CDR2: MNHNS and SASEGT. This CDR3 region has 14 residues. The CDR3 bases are TGTGCCAGTCAAGCGGGAGCTCTCACCGGGGAGCTGTTTTTT. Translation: CASQAGALTGELFF.

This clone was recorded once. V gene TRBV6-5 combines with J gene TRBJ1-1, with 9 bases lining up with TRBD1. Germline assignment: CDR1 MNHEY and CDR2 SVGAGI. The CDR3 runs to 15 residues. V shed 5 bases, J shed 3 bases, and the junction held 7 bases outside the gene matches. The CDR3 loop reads CASSTTGGRYTEAFF. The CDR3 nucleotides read TGTGCCAGCAGTACCACAGGGGGCAGGTACACTGAAGCTTTCTTT.